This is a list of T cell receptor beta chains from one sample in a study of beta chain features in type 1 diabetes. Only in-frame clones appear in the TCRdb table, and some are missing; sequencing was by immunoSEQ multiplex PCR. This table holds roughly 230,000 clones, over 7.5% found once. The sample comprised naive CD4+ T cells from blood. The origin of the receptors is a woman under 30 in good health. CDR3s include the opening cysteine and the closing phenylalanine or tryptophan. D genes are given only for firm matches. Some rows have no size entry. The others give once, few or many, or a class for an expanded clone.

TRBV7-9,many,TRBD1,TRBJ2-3,TGTGCCAGCAGCGCACCGGGACAGATCACAGATACGCAGTATTTT,CASSAPGQITDTQYF
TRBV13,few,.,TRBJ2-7,TGTGCCAGCAGTCCCTTACAGGGTTACGAGCAGTACTTC,CASSPLQGYEQYF
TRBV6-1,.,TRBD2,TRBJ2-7,TGTGCCAGCAGCCGCCGACTAGCGGGAGTTGAGCAGTACTTC,CASSRRLAGVEQYF
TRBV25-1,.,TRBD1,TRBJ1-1,TGTGCCAGCAGTGACCCCCAAGCAGGGGGTAGGACTGAAGCTTTCTTT,CASSDPQAGGRTEAFF
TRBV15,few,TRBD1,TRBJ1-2,TGTGCCACCAGTCCGGAGGCAGGGGGCGGGTATGGCTACACCTTC,CATSPEAGGGYGYTF
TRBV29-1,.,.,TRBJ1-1,TGCAGCGTTGAAGAAGGGGGGGCCACTAATGAAGCTTTCTTT,CSVEEGGATNEAFF
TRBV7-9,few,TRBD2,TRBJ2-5,TGTGCCAGCAGCGTGGGACTAGCGGGAGTAGAGACCCAGTACTTC,CASSVGLAGVETQYF
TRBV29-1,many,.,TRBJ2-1,TGCAGCGGTGGGGGGAATGAGCAGTTCTTC,CSGGGNEQFF
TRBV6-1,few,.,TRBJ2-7,TGTGCCAGCAGTGAAAGGGGGTTACCCTACGAGCAGTACTTC,CASSERGLPYEQYF
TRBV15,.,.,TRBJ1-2,TGTGCCACCAGCAGAGATCTCTCAGGGGCTAACTATGGCTACACCTTC,CATSRDLSGANYGYTF
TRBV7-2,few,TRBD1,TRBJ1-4,TGTGCCAGCAGCGTCGTTAGCGGGACAGTGGGGGGAAAACTGTTTTTT,CASSVVSGTVGGKLFF
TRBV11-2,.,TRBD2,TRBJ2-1,TGTGCCAGCAGCTGGGGACTAGCGGGGGGAATCGTGTACAATGAGCAGTTCTTC,CASSWGLAGGIVYNEQFF
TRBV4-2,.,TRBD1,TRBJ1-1,TGTGCCAGCAGCCAAGATGGGACAGGGGGGGACACTGAAGCTTTCTTT,CASSQDGTGGDTEAFF
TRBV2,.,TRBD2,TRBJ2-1,TGTGCCAGCAGTGTTCCTAGCGGGAGGACCACTGAGCAGTTCTTC,CASSVPSGRTTEQFF
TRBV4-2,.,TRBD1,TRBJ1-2,TGTGCCAGCAGCCGAGACCGGACAGGGCTTAACTATGGCTACACCTTC,CASSRDRTGLNYGYTF
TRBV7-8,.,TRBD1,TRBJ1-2,TGTGCCAGCAGCTTAGAGGGACAGGGGGGCTATGGCTACACCTTC,CASSLEGQGGYGYTF
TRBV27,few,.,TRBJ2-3,TGTGCCAGCAGTCTCATGGCAAACTACCTAGATACGCAGTATTTT,CASSLMANYLDTQYF
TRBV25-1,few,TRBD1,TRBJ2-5,TGTGCCAGCAGTAACCCGACAGGGGGGGGAGAGACCCAGTACTTC,CASSNPTGGGETQYF
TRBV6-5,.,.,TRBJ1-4,TGTGCCAGCAGTTACTTTGGACAGCCTAATGAAAAACTGTTTTTT,CASSYFGQPNEKLFF
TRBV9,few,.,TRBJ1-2,TGTGCCAGCAGCCCGCGTCACTTCTACTCCTATGGCTACACCTTC,CASSPRHFYSYGYTF
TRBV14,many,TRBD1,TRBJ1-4,TGTGCCAGCAGCCCACAGGGGCCGGAAAAACTGTTTTTT,CASSPQGPEKLFF
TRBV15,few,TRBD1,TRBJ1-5,TGTGCCACCAGCAGAGTCGGGACAGGGGGTTTCAATCAGCCCCAGCATTTT,CATSRVGTGGFNQPQHF
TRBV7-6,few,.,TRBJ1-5,TGTGCCAGCAGCGGGTCGCGGGACTCTAGCAATCAGCCCCAGCATTTT,CASSGSRDSSNQPQHF
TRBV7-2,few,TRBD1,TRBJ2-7,TGTGCCAGCAGCCCCTCCCCCGACAGGGCCACCTACGAGCAGTACTTC,CASSPSPDRATYEQYF
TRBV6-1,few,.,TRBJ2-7,TGTGCCAGCAGTGAAGTTTCGTACGAGCAGTACTTC,CASSEVSYEQYF
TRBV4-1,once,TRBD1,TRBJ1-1,TGCGCCAGCAGCCAACCCCCAGCAGGGGGCATCACTGAAGCTTTCTTT,CASSQPPAGGITEAFF
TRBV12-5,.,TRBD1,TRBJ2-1,TGTGCTAGTGGTTTGGTACAGGGGGCCATTCGCCTTGGTGAGCAGTTCTTC,CASGLVQGAIRLGEQFF
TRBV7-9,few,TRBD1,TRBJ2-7,TGTGCCAGCAGCTTGCCCGGAATCGGCACAGGGGCAGGCGAGCAGTACTTC,CASSLPGIGTGAGEQYF
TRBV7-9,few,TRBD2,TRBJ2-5,TGTGCCAGCAGCGCCCCCAGGGCTAGCGGGAAAGAGACCCAGTACTTC,CASSAPRASGKETQYF
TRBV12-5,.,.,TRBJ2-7,TGTGCTAGCGCCCCCGGGGGTGCCTACGAGCAGTACTTC,CASAPGGAYEQYF
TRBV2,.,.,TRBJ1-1,TGTGCCAGCAGTCCGACGCGGGGGCAGCTCACTGAAGCTTTCTTT,CASSPTRGQLTEAFF
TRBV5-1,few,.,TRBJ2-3,TGCGCCAGCAGCCTATGGCCGGGAGTAACAGATACGCAGTATTTT,CASSLWPGVTDTQYF
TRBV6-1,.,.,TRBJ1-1,TGTGCCAGCAGTGAATTGGGGGGGCGAACTGAAGCTTTCTTT,CASSELGGRTEAFF
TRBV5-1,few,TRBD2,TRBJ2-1,TGCGCCAGCAGCCCAGGACTAGCGGGACCCGTAAGTTCCTACAATGAGCAGTTCTTC,CASSPGLAGPVSSYNEQFF
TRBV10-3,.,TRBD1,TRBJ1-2,TGTGCCATCAGTGCTAGTTTAAGGGACAGTTCTAACTATGGCTACACCTTC,CAISASLRDSSNYGYTF
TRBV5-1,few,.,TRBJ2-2,TGCGCCAGCAGCTTGAGGCCCGGGGGACCACCCGGGGAGCTGTTTTTT,CASSLRPGGPPGELFF
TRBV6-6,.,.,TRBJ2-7,TGTGCCAGCAGTTACGGCGACAGGAGCCACGAGCAGTACTTC,CASSYGDRSHEQYF
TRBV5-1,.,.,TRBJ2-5,TGCGCCAGCAGCTTGTTGAATAGCGGAGAAGAGACCCAGTACTTC,CASSLLNSGEETQYF
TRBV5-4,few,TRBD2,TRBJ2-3,TGTGCCAGCAGCTTGCCGGCTAGCGGGGGACACACAGATACGCAGTATTTT,CASSLPASGGHTDTQYF
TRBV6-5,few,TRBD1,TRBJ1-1,TGTGCCAGCAGTTACCGGGACAGGGTAGCTTTCTTT,CASSYRDRVAFF
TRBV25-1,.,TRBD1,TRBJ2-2,TGTGCCAGCAGTGAATATGGCCAGGGGGCCGGGGAGCTGTTTTTT,CASSEYGQGAGELFF
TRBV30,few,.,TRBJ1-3,TGTGCCTGGAGTGGCAGGGAAGCAGCGAACACCATATATTTT,CAWSGREAANTIYF
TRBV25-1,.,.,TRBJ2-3,TGTGCCAGCAGTGACGCAGGGATGACAGATACGCAGTATTTT,CASSDAGMTDTQYF
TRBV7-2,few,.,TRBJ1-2,TGTGCCAGCAGCTTAATCCAGAATTATGGCTACACCTTC,CASSLIQNYGYTF
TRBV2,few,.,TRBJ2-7,TGTGCCAGCAGTGAACGGCAGGGAATGATAGGCGAGCAGTACTTC,CASSERQGMIGEQYF
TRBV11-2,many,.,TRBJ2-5,TGTGCCAGCAGCTTAGATGTCCTAGCAAAAGAGACCCAGTACTTC,CASSLDVLAKETQYF
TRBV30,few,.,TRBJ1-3,TGTGCCTGGAAATCCGGGAGACGTGGAAACACCATATATTTT,CAWKSGRRGNTIYF
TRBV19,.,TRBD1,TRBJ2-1,TGTGCCAGTAGTTTACAGGGGGAAGCGTACAATGAGCAGTTCTTC,CASSLQGEAYNEQFF
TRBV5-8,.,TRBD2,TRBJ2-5,TGTGCCAGCAGCTTGGCCTGGGGGGGGACCCAGTACTTC,CASSLAWGGTQYF
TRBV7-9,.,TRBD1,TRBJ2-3,TGTGCCAGCAGCTTAGAAGGGACAGGGGTTCATGCAGATACGCAGTATTTT,CASSLEGTGVHADTQYF
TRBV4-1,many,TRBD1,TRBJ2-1,TGCGCCAGCAGCCAAGTCGGGACAGGGTACAATGAGCAGTTCTTC,CASSQVGTGYNEQFF
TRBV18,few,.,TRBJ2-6,TGTGCCAGCATAGAGAGCTCTGGGGCCAACGTCCTGACTTTC,CASIESSGANVLTF
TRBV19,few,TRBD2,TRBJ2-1,TGTGCCACTAGACTAGCGGGGGGGACCTACAATGAGCAGTTCTTC,CATRLAGGTYNEQFF
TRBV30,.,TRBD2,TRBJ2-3,TGTGCCTGGGATGGGACTAGCGCGGCAGATACGCAGTATTTT,CAWDGTSAADTQYF
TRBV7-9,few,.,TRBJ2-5,TGTGCCAGCAGCTTAAAGACGGGGATCCTCCAAGAGACCCAGTACTTC,CASSLKTGILQETQYF
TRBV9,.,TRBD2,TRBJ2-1,TGTGCCAGCAGCCCCGCCGGGGGGGTGTCCTACAATGAGCAGTTCTTC,CASSPAGGVSYNEQFF
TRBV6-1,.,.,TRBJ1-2,TGTGCCAGCGTACCCCGGGGGACGGCTGGCTACACCTTC,CASVPRGTAGYTF